What follows are 8 T cell receptor beta chains derived from one specimen sequenced in a study of blood T cell repertoires in COVID-19 (dated by TCRdb to the early 2020s). Preparation of the library involved the immunoSEQ multiplex PCR assay. Not all clones reach the TCRdb copy of this immuneACCESS table, which keeps in-frame sequences only. Checked studies attribute under half of the gap to unresolved V genes and leave the rest unexplained. The sample table records approximately 75,000 clones; around 80% of these occur just once. Clones ranked in the top ten supply roughly 13% of the sample. Sequenced input: peripheral blood. These receptors all come from a middle-aged man with COVID-19, enrolled during active disease.

This clone was detected only once. This chain connects TRBV5-4 to TRBJ2-3, with D unresolved. The germline V gene encodes CDR1 SGHNT and CDR2 YYREEE (reference sequence). The CDR3 totals 15 residues. Trimming took 0 bases from V and 0 from J, leaving 8 bases between them. CDR3 sequence reads: CASSLGSGSTDTQYF. The DNA of the CDR3 is TGTGCCAGCAGCTTGGGGTCGGGTAGCACAGATACGCAGTATTTT.

This clone was seen a single time. The chain links TRBV27 to TRBJ2-3; 12 nucleotides agree with TRBD2. Trimming took 2 bases from V and 6 from J; bases not matched to a gene: 12. The CDR3 consists of 18 residues. Germline V gene data show CDR1 as MNHEY and CDR2 as SMNVEV (reference sequence). Here the CDR3 reads CASSLLAGGPADSDTQYF. DNA for the CDR3: TGTGCCAGCAGTTTACTAGCGGGAGGGCCCGCCGATTCGGATACGCAGTATTTT.

This clone was observed once. This chain links TRBV19 with TRBJ2-1, with 9 positions matching TRBD1. Germline loops: CDR1 LNHDA, CDR2 SQIVND (reference sequence). The CDR3 sequence is 14 residues long. J gave up 6 bases and V 5 bases, and 5 bases lay outside the gene matches. The CDR3 here is CASSSRQGVNEQFF. The CDR3 DNA sequence: TGTGCCAGTAGTTCGAGACAGGGGGTCAATGAGCAGTTCTTC. Full variable domain (outside the CDR3, taken from reference TRBV19 and TRBJ2-1): DGGITQSPKYLFRKEGQNVTLSCEQNLNHDAMYWYRQDPGQGLRLIYYSQIVNDFQKGDIAEGYSVSREKKESFPLTVTSAQKNPTAFYLCASSSRQGVNEQFFGPGTRLTVL.

This clone was counted a single time. The chain has TRBV9 and TRBJ2-4; TRBD2 matches at 10 bases. CDR1 is SGDLS and CDR2 is YYNGEE in the germline V gene. V trimming: 0 bases; J trimming: 13 bases; junction bases outside the gene matches: 16. The CDR3 covers 17 residues. The CDR3 loop is CASSVGGLAGVARPQYF. For the CDR3, the DNA is TGTGCCAGCAGCGTAGGGGGGCTAGCGGGAGTGGCTAGGCCCCAGTACTTC. Drawing the rest from reference TRBV9 and TRBJ2-4, the complete variable domain is DSGVTQTPKHLITATGQRVTLRCSPRSGDLSVYWYQQSLDQGLQFLIQYYNGEERAKGNILERFSAQQFPDLHSELNLSSLELGDSALYFCASSVGGLAGVARPQYFGAGTRLSVL.

The J gene is TRBJ2-1, the V gene TRBV19; 8 bases line up with TRBD2. The CDR3 runs to 15 residues. Per germline, CDR1 LNHDA and CDR2 SQIVND (reference sequence). V was pared by 6 bases and J by 7 bases, with 11 bases of the junction left unmatched. For the CDR3, the DNA is TGTGCCAGTAGGGTTAGCGGGACCCTGGGGAATGAGCAGTTCTTC. Amino acids: CASRVSGTLGNEQFF.

The chain couples TRBV3-1 (or the pseudogene TRBV3-2) to TRBJ2-7; 11 positions agree with TRBD1. The germline V gene has CDR1 LGHDT and CDR2 YNNKEL (reference sequence). The CDR3 totals 14 residues. V was pared by 2 bases and J by 7 bases, with 4 bases of the junction left unmatched. The CDR3 loop reads CASSQTGTGGEQYF. The CDR3 DNA reads as TGTGCCAGCAGCCAAACCGGGACAGGGGGAGAGCAGTACTTC.

The V call is TRBV10-3, the J call TRBJ2-2, with D maybe TRBD2 (6 bases). Per the germline V gene, CDR1 is ENHRY and CDR2 is SYGVKD. This CDR3 has 14 residues. Deletions cut 10 bases from V and 1 base from J, with 13 bases between. CDR3 region: CATHRDLNTGELFF. The CDR3 bases are TGTGCCACACACCGGGACTTGAACACCGGGGAGCTGTTTTTT.

This chain links TRBV19 with TRBJ2-1, with 11 bases aligning to TRBD2. The CDR3 length is 16 residues. V lost 6 bases to trimming and J lost 8 bases; unmatched junction nucleotides: 12. Germline V gene sequence: CDR1 LNHDA, CDR2 SQIVND (reference sequence). Here the CDR3 DNA reads TGTGCCAGTAGGAAGGCCCTAGCGGGAGGCATCGATGAGCAGTTCTTC. Translation gives CASRKALAGGIDEQFF.